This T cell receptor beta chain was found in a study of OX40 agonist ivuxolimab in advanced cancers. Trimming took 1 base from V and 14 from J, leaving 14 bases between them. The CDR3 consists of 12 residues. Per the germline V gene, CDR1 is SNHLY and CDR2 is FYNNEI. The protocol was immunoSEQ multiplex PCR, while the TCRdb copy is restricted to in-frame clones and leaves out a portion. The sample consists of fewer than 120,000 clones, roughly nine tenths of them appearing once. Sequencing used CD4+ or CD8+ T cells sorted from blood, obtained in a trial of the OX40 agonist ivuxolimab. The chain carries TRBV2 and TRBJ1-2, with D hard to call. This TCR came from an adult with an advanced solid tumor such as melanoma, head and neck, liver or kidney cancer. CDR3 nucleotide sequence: TGTGCCAGCAGTGAAGTTTCCAGTATGGGAACCTTC. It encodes CASSEVSSMGTF.